Each of the 21 T cell receptor beta chains below was sequenced from the same sample in a study of preoperative IRX-2 immunotherapy in early breast cancer. Treatment meaning: preoperative locoregional IRX-2 cytokine immunotherapy. Clones were read by immunoSEQ multiplex PCR, and TCRdb kept only the in-frame ones, dropping some. The sample includes some 1,000 clones, 60% to 80% of them seen just once. The sample consisted of normal tissue next to the tumor, taken from a patient treated with IRX-2 immunotherapy. The source of these receptors is a human donor with breast cancer.

The chain uses TRBV11-3 and TRBJ2-1; TRBD2 agrees at 13 bases. Trimming took 2 bases from V and 8 from J; bases not matched to a gene: 12. The length of the CDR3 is 18 residues. Germline assignment: CDR1 SGHNT and CDR2 YENEEA. The CDR3 DNA reads as TGTGCCAGCAGCTTAATAAGGATCGGGACTAGCGGGAACCATGAGCAGTTCTTC. Translated: CASSLIRIGTSGNHEQFF.

The chain employs TRBV11-3 and TRBJ1-3; D is unresolved. The CDR3 runs to 15 residues. Germline V CDR1 and CDR2: SGHNT, YENEEA. Trimming took 2 bases from V and 0 from J, leaving 8 bases between them. The CDR3 coding sequence is TGTGCCAGCAGCTTAACGATGGGCTCTGGAAACACCATATATTTT. Translated: CASSLTMGSGNTIYF.

CDR3 DNA sequence: TGCGCCAGCCGTCGGGAGGGCCGGAACACCGGGGAGCTGTTTTTT. This translates into CASRREGRNTGELFF. The V gene is TRBV4-1, the J gene TRBJ2-2; the match to TRBD2 covers 8 bases. V lost 8 bases to trimming and J lost 1 base; unmatched junction nucleotides: 6. Germline V gene sequence: CDR1 MGHRA, CDR2 YSYEKL. This CDR3 is 15 amino acids long.

The chain carries TRBV7-7 and TRBJ2-3, with TRBD2 matching 8 bases. Germline lookup yields CDR1 SSHAT and CDR2 FNYEAQ (reference sequence). Trimming removed 6 bases from V and 6 bases from J; junction bases left unmatched: 11. The CDR3 sequence is 15 residues long. The CDR3 DNA is TGTGCCAGCAGACGGGCCGGGACTAGGATTGATACGCAGTATTTT. It encodes CASRRAGTRIDTQYF.

The V and J genes are TRBV6-1 and TRBJ1-5; D may be TRBD1 (5 bases). The V end was cut by 0 bases, the J end by 6 bases, with 9 bases between. Germline CDR1 is MNHNS and CDR2 is SASEGT. The CDR3 has 14 residues. The CDR3 spells CASSEAGAVQPQHF. Written as DNA, the CDR3 is TGTGCCAGCAGTGAAGCCGGGGCTGTTCAGCCCCAGCATTTT.

The rearrangement joins TRBV30 to TRBJ1-4; TRBD1 agrees at 9 bases. V lost 3 bases, J lost 3 bases, and 5 bases stayed unmatched. Germline CDR1 is GTSNPN and CDR2 is SVGIG (reference sequence). The length of the CDR3 is 15 residues. CDR3 sequence: CAWSTRQGANEKLFF. For the CDR3, the DNA is TGTGCCTGGAGCACCCGACAGGGGGCTAATGAAAAACTGTTTTTT.

This clone was seen a handful of times. The chain is built from TRBV19 and TRBJ1-5; D is undetermined. This CDR3 has 15 amino acids. Germline V gene lookup returns CDR1 LNHDA and CDR2 SQIVND (reference sequence). V was trimmed by 4 bases and J by 2 bases, leaving 12 bases between them. This chain's CDR3 is CASSSAWRGNQPQHF. DNA for the CDR3: TGTGCCAGTAGTAGCGCGTGGAGGGGCAATCAGCCCCAGCATTTT.

This sequence joins TRBV27 and TRBJ2-1, with D unresolved. The ends were cut back, 3 bases at V and 6 bases at J, with 9 bases in the middle. CDR1 MNHEY and CDR2 SMNVEV come from the germline V gene (reference sequence). The CDR3 consists of 13 residues. DNA of the CDR3: TGTGCCAGCAGTTTCTTATACCCCAATGAGCAGTTCTTC. This translates into CASSFLYPNEQFF.

V gene TRBV11-3 combines with J gene TRBJ1-6; a possible D gene is TRBD1 (5 bases). This CDR3 comprises 15 residues. CDR1 and CDR2 (germline): SGHNT, YENEEA. Trimming shortened V by 3 bases and J by 6 bases, and 12 bases separated the two germline ends. The DNA of the CDR3 is TGTGCCAGCAGCTTCGATCAGGGAGGTAATTCACCCCTCCACTTT. Translation: CASSFDQGGNSPLHF.

This clone was detected only a few times. The chain is built from TRBV6-8 and TRBJ1-1; a possible D gene is TRBD1 (5 bases). There are 13 residues in the CDR3. Germline V CDR1 and CDR2: MNHGY, SAAAGT. Trimming took off 6 bases at V and 6 bases at J, with 14 bases between the two ends. CDR3 bases: TGTGCCAGCAGGGAGGGGCCTTACTCTGAAGCTTTCTTT. Translating it yields CASREGPYSEAFF.

The chain uses TRBV11-3 and TRBJ2-5, with 14 bases that match TRBD2. Germline CDR1 and CDR2: SGHNT and YENEEA. The CDR3 is 15 residues long. J lost 4 bases, V lost 5 bases, and 3 bases had no gene match. CDR3 residues: CASSPGTSGRETQYF. CDR3 bases: TGTGCCAGCAGCCCAGGGACTAGCGGGAGAGAGACCCAGTACTTC.

This chain uses TRBV23-1 with TRBJ1-2; 8 nucleotides agree with TRBD1. TRBV23-1 is identified as an open reading frame with a role that is uncertain. The CDR3 covers 14 residues. Germline trimming cut 6 bases from V and 13 bases from J; bases unmatched to any gene: 16. The CDR3, as DNA: TGCGCCAGCAGCCCAGAACTGACAGGGGCCTTGTCCACCTTC. As protein: CASSPELTGALSTF.

J is TRBJ2-7 and V is TRBV11-3, with 9 bases lining up with TRBD1. CDR3 size: 14 residues. V dropped 3 bases and J dropped 5; count of bases not matched to a gene: 5. The germline gives CDR1 SGHNT, CDR2 YENEEA. The CDR3 here is CASSFGTGSNEQYF. The CDR3 DNA is TGTGCCAGCAGCTTTGGGACAGGGTCGAACGAGCAGTACTTC.

The CDR3 nucleotides are TGTGCCAGCAGCTTAGCGGGAGGGCCCGGAAACATTCAGTACTTC. Encoded protein: CASSLAGGPGNIQYF. The chain couples TRBV6-8 to TRBJ2-4; TRBD2 matches at 11 bases. The CDR3 has 15 residues. CDR1 and CDR2 (germline): MNHGY, SAAAGT. The trim removed 6 bases at V and 6 bases at J, leaving 7 bases unmatched.

This clone has just a few counts. The chain carries TRBV29-1 and TRBJ2-1, with 8 positions matching TRBD1. The CDR3 has 14 residues. The germline V gene encodes CDR1 SQVTM and CDR2 ANQGSEA. The ends lost 7 bases at V and 6 bases at J; junction bases unmatched: 11. The CDR3 DNA is TGCAGCGGTACCGGGACAGGAAGGTTCAATGAGCAGTTCTTC. It codes for CSGTGTGRFNEQFF.

In this sample, this clone turned up a few times. This chain uses TRBV6-8 with TRBJ2-2; D gene unclear. Germline CDR1 and CDR2: MNHGY and SAAAGT. V was cut by 5 bases and J by 7 bases, with 8 bases left in between. This CDR3 is 12 amino acids long. CDR3 residues: CASSPGGGELFF. The CDR3, as DNA: TGTGCCAGCAGTCCGGGCGGCGGGGAGCTGTTTTTT.

Remarks on this clone: Other nucleotide sequences from this sample produce the same CDR3. V is TRBV7-2 and J is TRBJ1-1; D is unclear. V lost 2 bases and J 0 bases, leaving 4 bases between the germline ends. The CDR3 runs to 13 residues. The germline CDR1 and CDR2 sequences are SGHTA and FQGNSA. The CDR3 DNA follows: TGTGCCAGCAGCTTAAGCATGAACACTGAAGCTTTCTTT. Its translation: CASSLSMNTEAFF.

The rearrangement links TRBV6-8 to TRBJ1-1; no definite D call. The CDR3 has 14 amino acids. V gave up 7 bases and J gave up 7 bases, with 19 bases separating them. CDR1 is MNHGY and CDR2 is SAAAGT in the germline V gene. Here the CDR3 DNA reads TGTGCCAGCACGTCGGAGGGAAGGATCGGTGAAGCTTTCTTT. Translation gives CASTSEGRIGEAFF.

The chain employs TRBV19 and TRBJ1-5, with TRBD1 matching 8 bases. V lost 9 bases and J lost 3; bases outside the gene matches: 10. Germline lookup yields CDR1 LNHDA and CDR2 SQIVND (reference sequence). The CDR3 extends over 15 amino acids. DNA of the CDR3: TGTGCCAGCAGTTCCGGGACAGGCCTCAATCAGCCCCAGCATTTT. This encodes CASSSGTGLNQPQHF.

The chain links TRBV19 to TRBJ2-1; 13 bases line up with TRBD2. The CDR3 is 17 residues long. V dropped 5 bases and J dropped 7; count of bases not matched to a gene: 11. The germline gives CDR1 LNHDA, CDR2 SQIVND (reference sequence). The CDR3: CASSSILAGGPRNEQFF. The CDR3 DNA is TGTGCCAGTAGTTCAATACTAGCGGGAGGGCCTCGGAATGAGCAGTTCTTC. Full variable domain (outside the CDR3, taken from reference TRBV19 and TRBJ2-1): DGGITQSPKYLFRKEGQNVTLSCEQNLNHDAMYWYRQDPGQGLRLIYYSQIVNDFQKGDIAEGYSVSREKKESFPLTVTSAQKNPTAFYLCASSSILAGGPRNEQFFGPGTRLTVL.

This chain connects TRBV15 to TRBJ2-7; 8 positions match TRBD2. CDR1 is LNHNV, CDR2 YYDKDF, per germline (reference sequence). Trimming took 5 bases from V and 0 from J; bases not matched to a gene: 15. This CDR3 region has 18 residues. The CDR3 region has the DNA TGTGCCACCAGCCCCCGAACCGGGTTAGCGGGACCCTCCTACGAGCAGTACTTC. It is translated as CATSPRTGLAGPSYEQYF.